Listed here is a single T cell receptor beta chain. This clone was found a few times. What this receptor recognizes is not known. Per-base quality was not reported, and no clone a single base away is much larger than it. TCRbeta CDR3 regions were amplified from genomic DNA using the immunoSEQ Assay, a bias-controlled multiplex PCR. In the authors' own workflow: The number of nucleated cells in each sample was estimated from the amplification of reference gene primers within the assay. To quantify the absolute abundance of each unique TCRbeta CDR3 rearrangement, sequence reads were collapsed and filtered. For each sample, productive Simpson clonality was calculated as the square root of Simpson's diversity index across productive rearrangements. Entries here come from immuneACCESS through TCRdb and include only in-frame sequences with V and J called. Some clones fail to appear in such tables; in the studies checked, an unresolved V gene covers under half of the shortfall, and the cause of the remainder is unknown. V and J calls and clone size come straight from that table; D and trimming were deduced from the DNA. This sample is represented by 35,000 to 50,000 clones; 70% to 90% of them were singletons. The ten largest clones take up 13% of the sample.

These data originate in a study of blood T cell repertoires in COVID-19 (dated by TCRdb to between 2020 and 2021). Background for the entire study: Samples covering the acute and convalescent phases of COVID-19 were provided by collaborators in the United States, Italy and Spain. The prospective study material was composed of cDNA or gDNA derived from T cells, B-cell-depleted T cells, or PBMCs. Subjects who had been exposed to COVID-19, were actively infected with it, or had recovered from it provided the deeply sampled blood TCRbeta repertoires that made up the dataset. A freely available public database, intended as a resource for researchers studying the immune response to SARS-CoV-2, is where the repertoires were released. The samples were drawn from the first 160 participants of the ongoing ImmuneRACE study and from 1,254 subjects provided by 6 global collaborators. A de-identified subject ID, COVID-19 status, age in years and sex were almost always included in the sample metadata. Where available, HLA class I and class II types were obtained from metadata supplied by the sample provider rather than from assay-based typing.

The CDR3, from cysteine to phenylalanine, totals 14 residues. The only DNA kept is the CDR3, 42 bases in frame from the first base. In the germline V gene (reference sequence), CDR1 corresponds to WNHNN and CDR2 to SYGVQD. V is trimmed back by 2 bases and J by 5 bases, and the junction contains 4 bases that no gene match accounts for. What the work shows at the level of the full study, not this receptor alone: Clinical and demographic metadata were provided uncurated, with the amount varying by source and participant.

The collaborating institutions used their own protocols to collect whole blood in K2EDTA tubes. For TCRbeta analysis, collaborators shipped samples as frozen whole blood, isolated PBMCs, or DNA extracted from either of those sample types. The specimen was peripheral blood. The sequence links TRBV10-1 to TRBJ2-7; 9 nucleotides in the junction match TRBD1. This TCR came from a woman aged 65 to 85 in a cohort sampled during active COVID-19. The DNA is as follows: TGCGCCAGCAGTGAGGGGACAGGGCTGAACGAGCAGTACTTC. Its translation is CASSEGTGLNEQYF.